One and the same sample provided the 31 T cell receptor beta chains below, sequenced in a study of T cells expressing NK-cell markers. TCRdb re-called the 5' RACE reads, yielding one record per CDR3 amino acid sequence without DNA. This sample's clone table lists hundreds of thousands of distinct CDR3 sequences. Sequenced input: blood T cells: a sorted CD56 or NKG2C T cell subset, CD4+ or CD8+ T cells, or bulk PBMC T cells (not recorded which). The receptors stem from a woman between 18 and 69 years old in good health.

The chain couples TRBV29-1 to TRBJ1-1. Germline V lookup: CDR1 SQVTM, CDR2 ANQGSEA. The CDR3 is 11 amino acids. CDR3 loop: CSVEDKAGAFF.

CDR3 sequence: CATSDLSVTNEQFF. The chain is built from TRBV24-1 and TRBJ2-1. Germline assignment: CDR1 KGHDR and CDR2 SFDVKD. This CDR3 contains 14 residues.

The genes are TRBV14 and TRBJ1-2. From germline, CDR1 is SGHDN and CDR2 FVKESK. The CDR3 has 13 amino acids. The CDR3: CASSLGFNYGYTF.

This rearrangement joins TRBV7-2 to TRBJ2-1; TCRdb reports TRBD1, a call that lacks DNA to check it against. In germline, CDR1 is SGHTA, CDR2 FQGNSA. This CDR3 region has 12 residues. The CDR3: CASSPRGLEQFF.

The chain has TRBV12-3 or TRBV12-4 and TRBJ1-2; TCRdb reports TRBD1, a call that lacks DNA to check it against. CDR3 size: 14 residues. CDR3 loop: CASRPNRFNYGYTF.

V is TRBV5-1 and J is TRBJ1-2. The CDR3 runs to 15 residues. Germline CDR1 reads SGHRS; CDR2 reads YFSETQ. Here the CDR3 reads CASSQNRGANYGYTF.

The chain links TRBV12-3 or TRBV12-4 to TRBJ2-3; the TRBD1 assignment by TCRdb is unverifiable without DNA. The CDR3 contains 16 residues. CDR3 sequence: CASDRAHVRITDTQYF.

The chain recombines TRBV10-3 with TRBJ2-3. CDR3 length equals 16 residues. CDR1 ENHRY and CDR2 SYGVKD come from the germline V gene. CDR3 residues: CAISESILPGTDTQYF.

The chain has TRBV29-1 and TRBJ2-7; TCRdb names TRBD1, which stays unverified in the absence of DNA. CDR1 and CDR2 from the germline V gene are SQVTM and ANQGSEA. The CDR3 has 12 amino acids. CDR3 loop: CSAEGAPGEQYF.

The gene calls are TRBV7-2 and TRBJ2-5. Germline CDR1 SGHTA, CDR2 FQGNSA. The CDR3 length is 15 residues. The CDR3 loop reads CASSLLWSGRETQYF.

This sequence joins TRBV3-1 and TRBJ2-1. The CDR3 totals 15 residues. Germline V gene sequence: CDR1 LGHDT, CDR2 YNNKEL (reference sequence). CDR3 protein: CASSLGLVSYNEQFF.

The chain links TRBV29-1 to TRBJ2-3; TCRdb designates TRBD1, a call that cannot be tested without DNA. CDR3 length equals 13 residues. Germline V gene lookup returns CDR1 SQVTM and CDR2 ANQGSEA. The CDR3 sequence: CSVRGQTPDTQYF.

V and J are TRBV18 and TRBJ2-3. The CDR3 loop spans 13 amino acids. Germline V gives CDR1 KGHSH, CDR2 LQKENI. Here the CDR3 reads CASSPILTDTQYF.

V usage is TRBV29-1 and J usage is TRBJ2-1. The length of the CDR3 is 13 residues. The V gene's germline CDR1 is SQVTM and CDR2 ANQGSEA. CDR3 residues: CSVEDTRWNEQFF.

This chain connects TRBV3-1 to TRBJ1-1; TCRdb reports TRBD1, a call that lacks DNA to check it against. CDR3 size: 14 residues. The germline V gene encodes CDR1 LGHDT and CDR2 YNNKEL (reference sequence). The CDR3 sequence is CASSQTGLDTEAFF.

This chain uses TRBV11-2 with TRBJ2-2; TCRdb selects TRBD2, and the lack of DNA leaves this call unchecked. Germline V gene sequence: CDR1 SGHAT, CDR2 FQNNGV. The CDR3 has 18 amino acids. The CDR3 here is CASSLVVPGLDGAGELFF.

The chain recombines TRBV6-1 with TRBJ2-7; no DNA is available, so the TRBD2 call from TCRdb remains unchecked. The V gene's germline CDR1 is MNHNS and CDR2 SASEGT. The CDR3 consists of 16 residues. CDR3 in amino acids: CASRPSSGGRSNEQYF.

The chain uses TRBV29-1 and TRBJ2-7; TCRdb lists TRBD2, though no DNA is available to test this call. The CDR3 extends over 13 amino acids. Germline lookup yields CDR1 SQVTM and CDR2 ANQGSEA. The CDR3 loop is CSVVVLAGYEQYF.

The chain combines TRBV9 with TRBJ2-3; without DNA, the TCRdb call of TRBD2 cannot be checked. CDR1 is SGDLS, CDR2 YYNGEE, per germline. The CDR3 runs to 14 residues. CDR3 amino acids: CASSASGNTDTQYF.

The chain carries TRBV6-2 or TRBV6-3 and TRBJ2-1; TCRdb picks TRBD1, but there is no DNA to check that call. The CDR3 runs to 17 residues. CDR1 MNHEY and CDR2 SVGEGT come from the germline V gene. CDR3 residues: CASSYSSPGTAYNEQFF.

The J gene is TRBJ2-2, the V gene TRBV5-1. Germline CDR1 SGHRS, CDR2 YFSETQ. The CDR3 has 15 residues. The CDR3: CASSLVMSGTGELFF.

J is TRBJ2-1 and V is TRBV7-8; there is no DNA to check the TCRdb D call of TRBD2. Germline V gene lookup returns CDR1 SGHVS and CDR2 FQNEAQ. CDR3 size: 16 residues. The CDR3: CASNLRQSQSYNEQFF. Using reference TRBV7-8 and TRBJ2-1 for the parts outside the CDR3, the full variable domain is GAGVSQSPRYKVAKRGQDVALRCDPISGHVSLFWYQQALGQGPEFLTYFQNEAQLDKSGLPSDRFFAERPEGSVSTLKIQRTQQEDSAVYLCASNLRQSQSYNEQFFGPGTRLTVL.

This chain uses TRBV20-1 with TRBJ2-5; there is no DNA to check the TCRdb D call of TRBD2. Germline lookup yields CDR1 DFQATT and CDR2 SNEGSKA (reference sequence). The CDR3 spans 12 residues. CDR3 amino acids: CSARGGMETQYF.

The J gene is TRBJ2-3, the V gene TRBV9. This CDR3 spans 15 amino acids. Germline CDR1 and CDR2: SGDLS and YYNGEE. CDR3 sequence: CASSGDFVGTDTQYF.

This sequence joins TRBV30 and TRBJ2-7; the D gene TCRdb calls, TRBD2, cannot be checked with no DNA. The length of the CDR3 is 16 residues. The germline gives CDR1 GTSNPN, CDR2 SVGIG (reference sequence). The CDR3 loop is CAWSVHWTSGAYEQYF.

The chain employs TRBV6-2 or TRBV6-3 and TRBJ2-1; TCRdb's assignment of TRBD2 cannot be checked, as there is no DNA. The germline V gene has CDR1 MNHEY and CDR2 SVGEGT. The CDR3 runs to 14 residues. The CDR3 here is CASSYGASAAEQFF.

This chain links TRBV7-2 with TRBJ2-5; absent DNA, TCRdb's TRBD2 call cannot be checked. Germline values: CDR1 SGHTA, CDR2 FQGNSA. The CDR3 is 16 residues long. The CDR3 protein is CASSLGSGGAQETQYF.

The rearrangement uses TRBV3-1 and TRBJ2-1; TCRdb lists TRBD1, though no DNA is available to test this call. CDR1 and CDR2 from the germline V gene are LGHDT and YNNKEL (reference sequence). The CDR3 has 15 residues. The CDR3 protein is CASSQATGPYNEQFF.

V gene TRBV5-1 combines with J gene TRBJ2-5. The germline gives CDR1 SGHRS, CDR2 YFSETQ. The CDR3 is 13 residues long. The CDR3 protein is CASSFQVQETQYF.

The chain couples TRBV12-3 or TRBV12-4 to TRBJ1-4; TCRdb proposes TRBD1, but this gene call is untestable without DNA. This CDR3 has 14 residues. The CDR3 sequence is CASSLSNPGEKLFF.

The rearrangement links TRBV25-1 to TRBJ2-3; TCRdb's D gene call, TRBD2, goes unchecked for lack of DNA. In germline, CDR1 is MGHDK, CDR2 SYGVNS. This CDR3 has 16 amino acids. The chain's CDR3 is CASSESRLAGTDTQYF.